This T cell receptor beta chain was identified in a study of blood T cell repertoires in COVID-19 (dated by TCRdb to about 2020). For the study in its entirety: Samples covering the acute and convalescent phases of COVID-19 were provided by collaborators in the United States, Italy and Spain. The material from the prospective study consisted of cDNA or gDNA derived from T cells, B-cell-depleted T cells, or PBMCs. Subjects who had been exposed to COVID-19, were actively infected with it, or had recovered from it provided the deeply sampled blood TCRbeta repertoires that made up the dataset. The repertoires were released in a freely available public database intended as a resource for research on the immune response to SARS-CoV-2. The samples were drawn from the first 160 participants of the ongoing ImmuneRACE study and from 950 to 1,500 subjects provided by 6 global collaborators. The sample metadata nearly always contained a de-identified subject ID, COVID-19 status, age in years and sex. HLA class I and class II types, where available, came from metadata supplied by the sample provider rather than from assay-based typing. Overall study outcomes, separate from this receptor: The quantity of clinical and demographic metadata differed by source and by participant and was supplied without curation.

The collaborating institutions used their own protocols to collect whole blood in K2EDTA tubes. Collaborator samples were shipped for TCRbeta analysis as frozen whole blood, isolated PBMCs, or DNA extracted from either sample type. CDR1 SGHAT and CDR2 FQNNGV are derived from the germline V gene. Trimming removed 2 bases from V and 6 bases from J, leaving 18 bases between the germline ends. Spanning cysteine to phenylalanine, the CDR3 consists of 16 amino acids. Of the read, only the CDR3 DNA is kept; its 48 bases are in frame from base 1. This clone was seen just once. Its antigen remains undetermined. Base qualities are not at hand, and no much larger clone is one base apart. TCRbeta CDR3 regions were amplified from genomic DNA by means of the immunoSEQ Assay, a bias-controlled multiplex PCR. In the original analysis: Within the assay, amplification of reference gene primers was used to estimate how many nucleated cells each sample contained. To quantify the absolute abundance of each unique TCRbeta CDR3 rearrangement, sequence reads were collapsed and filtered. For each sample, productive Simpson clonality was calculated as the square root of Simpson's diversity index across productive rearrangements. Imported from immuneACCESS, the table was reduced by TCRdb to in-frame sequences with V and J called. These copies leave out some clones; in studies compared against another copy, an unresolved V gene accounts for under half, and the cause of the remainder is not known. The V and J calls and the clone size are those of that table, but D and trimming were determined from the DNA. The sample includes fewer than 400,000 clones, with approximately 86% observed a single time. The ten most abundant clones make up under 3% of the sample.

This TCR was recovered from a human donor in a cohort sampled during active COVID-19. Sequenced input: peripheral blood. The chain is made from TRBV11-2 and TRBJ2-3; the D region possibly corresponds to TRBD2 (7 bases align). The base sequence is TGTGCCAGCAGCTTAATGGGGTGGGGGGGCAACGATACGCAGTATTTT. It codes for CASSLMGWGGNDTQYF.